These 2 T cell receptor beta chains were sequenced from one sample in a study of cytomegalovirus exposure and HLA in healthy donors. PCR employed 60 Vbeta and 13 Jbeta primers. Assay used: immunoSEQ multiplex PCR; TCRdb lists only in-frame clones, some missing. The sample lists about 180,000 clones, 82% seen once, with approximately 0.55% in the top ten. Source material: PBMCs. Every receptor here comes from a woman between 50 and 59 years old in good health and CMV-seronegative.

This chain uses TRBV19 with TRBJ2-6, with 10 bases lining up with TRBD1. The germline V gene has CDR1 LNHDA and CDR2 SQIVND (reference sequence). J lost 2 bases, V lost 5 bases, and 12 bases had no gene match. This CDR3 contains 19 residues. The CDR3 spells CASSSIPGQGLPGANVLTF. CDR3 in DNA: TGTGCCAGTAGTTCCATACCGGGACAGGGGTTACCTGGGGCCAACGTCCTGACTTTC.

The CDR3 spells CAWSVKEQVSFFYADEQYF. As DNA, the CDR3 is TGTGCCTGGAGTGTCAAAGAACAGGTTAGCTTCTTTTATGCCGACGAGCAGTACTTC. The rearrangement links TRBV30 to TRBJ2-7, with D perhaps TRBD1 (5 bases). Germline V lookup: CDR1 GTSNPN, CDR2 SVGIG (reference sequence). CDR3 length equals 19 residues. The V and J ends lost 0 bases and 5 bases respectively, with 29 bases between them.